These T cell receptor beta chains were read from a single sample in a study of blood T cell repertoires in COVID-19. TCRdb keeps only in-frame clones here, not all; method: immunoSEQ multiplex PCR. This table has fewer than 250,000 clones, around four fifths appearing once. The specimen sequenced was PBMCs or T cells enriched from blood (not recorded which). These receptors came from a woman aged 40 to 49 who had been exposed to COVID-19. Each CDR3 is given with its conserved first and last residue. D genes are given only for firm matches. Clone size appears in some rows only: once, few, many, or a class for an expanded clone.

v_gene	abundance	d_gene	j_gene	CDR3aa	CDR3nt
TRBV3-1/TRBV3-2	.	.	TRBJ2-7	CASSQGALSYEQYF	TGTGCCAGCAGCCAGGGCGCCTTATCCTACGAGCAGTACTTC
TRBV18	.	.	TRBJ1-3	CASSPPYRRVSGNTIYF	TGTGCCAGCTCACCACCGTACCGACGGGTCTCTGGAAACACCATATATTTT
TRBV7-2	.	.	TRBJ1-4	CASSSTANEKLFF	TGTGCCAGCAGCTCAACAGCTAATGAAAAACTGTTTTTT
TRBV5-5	.	TRBD1	TRBJ1-5	CASSPGGTGISPQHF	TGTGCCAGCAGCCCGGGGGGGACAGGGATATCGCCCCAGCATTTT
TRBV21-1	.	.	TRBJ1-1	CASSRFGKMNTEAFF	TGTGCCAGCAGCAGATTCGGGAAGATGAACACTGAAGCTTTCTTT
TRBV10-3	.	TRBD1	TRBJ2-3	CAISDSATGGSTDTQYF	TGTGCCATCAGTGACTCCGCGACAGGGGGAAGCACAGATACGCAGTATTTT
TRBV7-9	once	TRBD1	TRBJ2-3	CASSFNRGADTQYF	TGTGCCAGCAGCTTCAACAGGGGGGCAGATACGCAGTATTTT
TRBV6-1	once	TRBD2	TRBJ2-5	CASSERGAETQYF	TGTGCCAGCAGTGAGCGGGGGGCAGAGACCCAGTACTTC
TRBV2	.	.	TRBJ2-7	CASSEARGWQYF	TGTGCCAGCAGTGAAGCAAGGGGGTGGCAGTACTTC
TRBV3-1/TRBV3-2	.	TRBD1	TRBJ1-3	CASSQAGRQGLGNTIYF	TGTGCCAGCAGCCAAGCGGGGAGACAGGGTCTAGGAAACACCATATATTTT
TRBV3-1/TRBV3-2	.	.	TRBJ1-3	CASSQVVGLAGNTIYF	TGTGCCAGCAGCCAAGTAGTGGGTCTAGCTGGAAACACCATATATTTT
TRBV5-1	.	.	TRBJ1-1	CASRPTENTEAFF	TGCGCCAGCAGACCTACAGAGAACACTGAAGCTTTCTTT
TRBV7-9	.	TRBD2	TRBJ2-5	CASSPRTTGGTQYF	TGTGCCAGCAGCCCCAGGACCACGGGGGGGACCCAGTACTTC
TRBV10-3	.	TRBD2	TRBJ2-5	CAIRTSGQETQYF	TGTGCCATCAGGACTAGCGGCCAAGAGACCCAGTACTTC